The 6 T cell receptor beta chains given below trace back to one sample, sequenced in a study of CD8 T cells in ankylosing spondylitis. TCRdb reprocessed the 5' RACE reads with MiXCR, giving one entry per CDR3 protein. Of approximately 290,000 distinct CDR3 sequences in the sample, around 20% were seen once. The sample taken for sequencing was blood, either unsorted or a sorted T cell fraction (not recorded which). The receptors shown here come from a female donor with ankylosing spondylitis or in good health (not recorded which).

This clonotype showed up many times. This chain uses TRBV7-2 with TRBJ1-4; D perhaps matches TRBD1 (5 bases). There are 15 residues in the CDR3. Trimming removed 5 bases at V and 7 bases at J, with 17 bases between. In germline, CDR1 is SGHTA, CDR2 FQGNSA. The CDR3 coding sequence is TGTGCCAGCAGCCCCCCCTCCCTAGGGGTTGAAAAACTGTTTTTT. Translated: CASSPPSLGVEKLFF.

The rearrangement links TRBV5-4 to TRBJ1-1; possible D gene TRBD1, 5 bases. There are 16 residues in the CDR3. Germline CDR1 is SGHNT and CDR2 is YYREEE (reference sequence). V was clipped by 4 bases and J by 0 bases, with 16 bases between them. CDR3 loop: CASSLDRSVVNTEAFF. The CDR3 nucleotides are TGTGCCAGCAGCCTCGACAGATCCGTGGTGAACACTGAAGCTTTCTTT.

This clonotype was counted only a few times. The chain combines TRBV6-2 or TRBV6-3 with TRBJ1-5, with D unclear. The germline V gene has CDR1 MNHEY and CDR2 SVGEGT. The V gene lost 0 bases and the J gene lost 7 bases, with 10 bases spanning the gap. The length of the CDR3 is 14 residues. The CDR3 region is CASSYSRAGQPQHF. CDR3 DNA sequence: TGTGCCAGCAGTTACTCCAGAGCCGGCCAGCCCCAGCATTTT.

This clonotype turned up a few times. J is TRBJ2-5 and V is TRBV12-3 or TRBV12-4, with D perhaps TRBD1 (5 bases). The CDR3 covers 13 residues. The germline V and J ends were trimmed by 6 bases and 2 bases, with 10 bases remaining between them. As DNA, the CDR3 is TGTGCCAGCAGACCTGACAGACAAGAGACCCAGTACTTC. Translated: CASRPDRQETQYF.

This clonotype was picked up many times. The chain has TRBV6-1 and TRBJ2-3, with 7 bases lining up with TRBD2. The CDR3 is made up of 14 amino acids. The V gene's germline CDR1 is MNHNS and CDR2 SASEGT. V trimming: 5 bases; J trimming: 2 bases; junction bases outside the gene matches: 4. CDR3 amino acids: CASSRAGVTDTQYF. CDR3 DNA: TGTGCCAGCAGTAGGGCGGGAGTCACAGATACGCAGTATTTT.

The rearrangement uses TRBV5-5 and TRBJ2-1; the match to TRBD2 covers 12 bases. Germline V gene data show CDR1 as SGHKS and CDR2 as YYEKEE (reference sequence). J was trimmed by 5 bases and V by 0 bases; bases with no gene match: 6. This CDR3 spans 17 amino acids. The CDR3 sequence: CASSLDRASGRDNEQFF. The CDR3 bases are TGTGCCAGCAGCTTGGATCGGGCTAGCGGGAGGGACAATGAGCAGTTCTTC.